This T cell receptor (beta chain) was observed in a study of human T cells and chemical hapten exposure. Study in general: Patients having alopecia areata, totalis or universalis were mostly female.

The CDR3 spans 16 residues. The V and J ends lost 3 bases and 3 bases, in that order; junction bases with no gene match: 6. Germline V gene lookup returns CDR1 MNHEY and CDR2 SVGEGT. This clonotype came up a few times. Indicated time point: patch test 2, 6 weeks after DPC sensitization. Treatment here: therapeutic diphenylcyclopropenone sensitization with weekly scalp DPC. Each CDR3 protein is one row after TCRdb ran MiXCR on the RACE reads. The sample yields about 110,000 distinct CDR3 sequences, about a tenth seen once. The source was whole blood, collected in connection with sensitization to the hapten diphenylcyclopropenone (DPC). The sequence was collected from a woman in her 40s with alopecia areata. Some clones in this sample may be carry-over from other donors' samples. The chain employs TRBV6-2 or TRBV6-3 and TRBJ1-2, with 11 bases identical to TRBD1. CDR3 in DNA: TGTGCCAGCAGTTATCGGCCGGGACAGGGGGACTATGGCTACACCTTC. This translates into CASSYRPGQGDYGYTF.